This T cell receptor beta chain was profiled in a study of tumor-infiltrating lymphocytes in primary liver carcinoma (dated by TCRdb to between 2016 and 2019). General notes on the study: Hepatocellular carcinoma (four) or combined HCC and intrahepatic cholangiocarcinoma (one) was present in the five patients, who were three men and two women aged 30 to 69 years. The 20 to 30 tumor region samples were profiled with Agilent mRNA microarrays so that TCRbeta repertoire diversity could be related to the local molecular phenotype. The five patients had tumors staged T1-T3 N0M0, with maximum diameters ranging from roughly 4.2 to 10 cm. TCRbeta repertoire sequencing, expression microarrays and whole-exome sequencing were combined in the study across five regions of each liver tumor, with adjacent normal tissue and blood also included. Roughly 3.5 to 8 million productive TCRbeta reads were obtained per sample, and no significant difference in read depth was found between tissue types. A total of 35 specimens from 5 patients underwent TCRbeta repertoire sequencing, comprising 25 tumor regions, 5 adjacent noncancerous liver tissues and 5 peripheral blood samples. Technical replicate repertoires showed high reproducibility, with mean shared-clone rates roughly 0.88 and correlation coefficients above 0.95. Summary of the overall study and its limitations: Because only the TCR beta chain was sequenced and unpaired alpha chains were not captured, true repertoire diversity is likely underestimated. The top 250 clones made up a significantly larger repertoire fraction in tumors than in blood (p = 0.039). Only roughly 8-25% of top clones appeared in all five regions of a tumor, which suggests that tumor-infiltrating T cells are spatially heterogeneous. The study included only five patients, and the authors note findings should be validated in a larger study. Since the samples were bulk and unsorted, there was no way to compare CD4+ and CD8+ T cell repertoires. Repertoire overlap was found to be higher between tumor regions (mean around 35%) than between tumor-adjacent (about 17%) or tumor-blood (about 14%) pairs, consistent with antigen-driven expansion.

Total RNA and DNA were co-extracted from around 20-30 mg of bulk tissue with the AllPrep DNA/RNA mini kit, without cell sorting. Surgical resection was performed in China between November 2015 and 2016 on about 5 patients with histopathologically diagnosed primary liver carcinoma. At the time of sampling, the patients were treatment-naive and had chronic HBV infection. Five spatially separated regions were sampled per tumor: superior, inferior, left-lateral and right-lateral poles, plus the tumor centre. More than 75% viable tumor cells were found by histology in every tumor sample. Pieces of fresh tumor and adjacent tissue were cut in half, with one half kept in RNAlater at -80 degrees C and the other half sent for histology. Details on this clonotype: The antigen it binds to is not known. A read error may produce the germline difference seen at one junction end.

Using a constant-region primer and ProtoScript II reverse transcriptase, TCRbeta-specific cDNA was reverse-transcribed from around 520 ng total RNA. TCRbeta libraries were built with three nested multiplex PCR rounds, a slightly modified ARM-PCR procedure. The first two PCR rounds used multiplex TRBV1-TRBV30 forward primers with a Cbeta reverse primer, each for about 11 cycles. Sample barcodes and Illumina adapters were added in a final 25-cycle PCR with Deep VentR polymerase. Before sequencing, amplicons between 200 and 500 bp were purified from gel using a QIAquick gel extraction kit. An Illumina HiSeq 2500 was used to sequence the TCRbeta amplicons with 250-bp paired-end reads. From the authors' description of their analysis: Quality trimming of reads was performed with Trimmomatic v0.33, and paired reads were merged with FLASH v1.2.11 so that full CDR3 sequences could be recovered. V, D and J germline segments were assigned to the rearranged TCRbeta sequences using MiGEC v1.2.1b. VDJtools v1.0.0 computed clonotype statistics and Shannon-Wiener diversity indices. To cut down on sampling bias, every analysis after diversity analysis relied on just the 250 most abundant clonotypes from each sample. TCRdb applied fastp at Q25 and MiXCR to the public reads, then kept only in-frame beta chains. Here each entry gathers all rows of one CDR3 protein and keeps the most common genes and DNA. The V and J calls reflect TCRdb's pipeline rather than the authors' work. The sample contains approximately 110,000 distinct CDR3 sequences, about four fifths of them found a single time. Of the sample, approximately 20% falls within the top ten clones.

The germline V gene gives CDR1 as MNHNS and CDR2 as SASEGT. The CDR3 holds 14 amino acids from the cysteine to the phenylalanine. Of all the DNA, just the CDR3 is kept, 42 bases in frame from base 1. The chain couples TRBV6-1 to TRBJ2-1, with 10 bases aligning to TRBD2. The receptor was derived from a man between 40 and 49 years old with primary liver carcinoma and hepatitis B virus infection. Sequencing used liver tumor tissue from sampling region 3. The cell subset or site label, read with the paper, signifies: tumor region T3, left-lateral pole. The DNA is as follows: TGTGCCGGCAGCCCTAGCGGGAGTGGTAATGAACAGTTCTTC. Its amino acids are CAGSPSGSGNEQFF.